This T cell receptor beta chain was recovered during a study of blood T cell repertoires in COVID-19. Per the germline V gene, CDR1 is MNHEY and CDR2 is SVGAGI. The CDR3 runs to 13 residues. V lost 5 bases and J lost 9; bases outside the gene matches: 7. The data were produced by immunoSEQ multiplex PCR, yet TCRdb's version contains in-frame clones alone and is incomplete. Of 190,000 or so clones in the sample, about four fifths are singletons; the top ten hold roughly 2.9%. This chain uses TRBV6-5 with TRBJ2-1, with 7 positions matching TRBD1. The sample was peripheral blood. The sequence was collected from a man aged 50 to 59 with active or convalescent COVID-19. The CDR3 spells CASSQTGIGEQFF. The CDR3 region has the DNA TGTGCCAGCAGTCAGACAGGGATAGGTGAGCAGTTCTTC.